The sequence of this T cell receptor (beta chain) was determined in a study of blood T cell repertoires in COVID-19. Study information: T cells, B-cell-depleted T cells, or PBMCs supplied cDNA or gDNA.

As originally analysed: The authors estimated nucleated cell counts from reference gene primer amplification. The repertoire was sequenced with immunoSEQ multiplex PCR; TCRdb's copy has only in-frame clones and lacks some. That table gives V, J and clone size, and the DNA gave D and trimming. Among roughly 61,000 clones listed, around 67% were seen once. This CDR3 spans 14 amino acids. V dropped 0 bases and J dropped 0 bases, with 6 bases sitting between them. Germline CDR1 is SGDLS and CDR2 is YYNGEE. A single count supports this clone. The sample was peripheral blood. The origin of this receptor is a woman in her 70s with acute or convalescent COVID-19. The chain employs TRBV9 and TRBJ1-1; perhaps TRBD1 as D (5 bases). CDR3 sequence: CASSVAGVNTEAFF. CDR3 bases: TGTGCCAGCAGCGTAGCGGGGGTGAACACTGAAGCTTTCTTT.